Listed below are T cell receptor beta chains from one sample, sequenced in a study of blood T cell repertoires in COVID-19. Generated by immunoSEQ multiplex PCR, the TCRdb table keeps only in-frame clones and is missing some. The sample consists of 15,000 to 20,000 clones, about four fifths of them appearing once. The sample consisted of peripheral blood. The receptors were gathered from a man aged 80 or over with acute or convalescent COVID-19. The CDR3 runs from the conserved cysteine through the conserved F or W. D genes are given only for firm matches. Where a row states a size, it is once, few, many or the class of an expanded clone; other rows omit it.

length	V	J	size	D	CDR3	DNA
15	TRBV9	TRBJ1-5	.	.	CASSLGGDWNQPQHF	TGTGCCAGCAGCTTAGGGGGGGACTGGAATCAGCCCCAGCATTTT
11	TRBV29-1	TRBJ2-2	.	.	CSATTGGELFF	TGCAGCGCTACTACCGGCGGGGAGCTGTTTTTT
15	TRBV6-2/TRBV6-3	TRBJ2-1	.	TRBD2	CASSSLAGGRNEQFF	TGTGCCAGCAGTTCCCTAGCGGGGGGGCGCAATGAGCAGTTCTTC
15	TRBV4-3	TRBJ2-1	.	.	CASSQEPSSYNEQFF	TGCGCCAGCAGCCAAGAGCCCAGCTCCTACAATGAGCAGTTCTTC
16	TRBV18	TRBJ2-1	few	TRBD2	CASSPPSGGDYNEQFF	TGTGCCAGCTCACCACCGTCCGGGGGGGACTACAATGAGCAGTTCTTC
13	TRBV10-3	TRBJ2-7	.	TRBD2	CAIRTSGDYEQYF	TGTGCCATCCGGACTAGCGGGGACTACGAGCAGTACTTC
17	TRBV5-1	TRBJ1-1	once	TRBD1	CASSWGTGVPMNTEAFF	TGCGCCAGCAGTTGGGGGACAGGGGTCCCCATGAACACTGAAGCTTTCTTT
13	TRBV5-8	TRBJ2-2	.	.	CASSLRLTGELFF	TGTGCCAGCAGCTTGCGACTTACCGGGGAGCTGTTTTTT
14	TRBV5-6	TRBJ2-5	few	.	CASSLGTGVETQYF	TGTGCCAGCAGCTTGGGGACTGGGGTGGAGACCCAGTACTTC
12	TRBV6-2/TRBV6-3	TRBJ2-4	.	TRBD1	CASSNRGNIQYF	TGTGCCAGCAGTAACAGGGGGAACATTCAGTACTTC
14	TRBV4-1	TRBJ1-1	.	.	CASSQGIASTEAFF	TGCGCCAGCAGCCAAGGGATAGCGAGCACTGAAGCTTTCTTT
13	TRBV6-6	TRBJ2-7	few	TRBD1	CASSDGQGYEQYF	TGTGCCAGCTCCGACGGACAGGGCTACGAGCAGTACTTC
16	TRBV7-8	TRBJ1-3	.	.	CASSYRVQTSGNTIYF	TGTGCCAGCAGCTACCGCGTACAGACCTCTGGAAACACCATATATTTT
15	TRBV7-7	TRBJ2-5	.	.	CASSLSRGGEETQYF	TGTGCCAGCAGCTTATCGCGAGGGGGAGAAGAGACCCAGTACTTC
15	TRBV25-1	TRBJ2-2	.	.	CASARGSLNTGELFF	TGTGCCAGCGCCAGGGGATCTTTGAACACCGGGGAGCTGTTTTTT
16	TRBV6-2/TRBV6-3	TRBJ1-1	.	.	CASSYSSKGVHTEAFF	TGTGCCAGCAGTTACTCGAGTAAGGGGGTACACACTGAAGCTTTCTTT
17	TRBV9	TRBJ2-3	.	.	CASSVATGGPRTDTQYF	TGTGCCAGCAGCGTAGCTACAGGAGGGCCCCGGACAGATACGCAGTATTTT
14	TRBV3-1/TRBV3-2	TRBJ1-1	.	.	CASVQGPPNTEAFF	TGTGCCAGCGTCCAGGGGCCCCCGAACACTGAAGCTTTCTTT
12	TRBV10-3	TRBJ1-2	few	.	CATSEGAGGYTF	TGTGCCACCTCCGAAGGGGCAGGTGGCTACACCTTC
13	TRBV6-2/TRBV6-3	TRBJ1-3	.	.	CASSLTTGNTIYF	TGTGCCAGCAGTCTAACGACTGGAAACACCATATATTTT
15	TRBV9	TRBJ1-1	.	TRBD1	CASSVAYRGSTEAFF	TGTGCCAGCAGCGTTGCCTACAGGGGGAGCACTGAAGCTTTCTTT
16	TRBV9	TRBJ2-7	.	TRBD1	CASSVAGQGEPYEQYF	TGTGCCAGCAGCGTAGCTGGCCAGGGGGAACCCTACGAGCAGTACTTC
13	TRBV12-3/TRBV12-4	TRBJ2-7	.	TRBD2	CAIASGGIDEQYF	TGTGCCATCGCTAGCGGGGGGATCGACGAGCAGTACTTC
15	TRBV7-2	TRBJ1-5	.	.	CASSLRGNSNQPQHF	TGTGCCAGCAGCTTAAGGGGGAATAGCAATCAGCCCCAGCATTTT
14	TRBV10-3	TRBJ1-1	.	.	CAISPSTVNTEAFF	TGTGCCATCAGTCCCTCTACAGTGAACACTGAAGCTTTCTTT
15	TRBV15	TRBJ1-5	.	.	CATSRDSEGSQPQHF	TGTGCCACCAGCAGAGATTCGGAGGGATCCCAGCCCCAGCATTTT